Below are 21 T cell receptor beta chains sequenced from a single sample in a study of T cell repertoires in cytomegalovirus infection. These receptors are not linked to any known antigen. TCRdb analysed the reads with MiXCR anew, one entry per CDR3 protein. The profile covers under 200,000 distinct CDR3 sequences, with roughly a fifth appearing a single time and 25% taken by the ten largest. The sequences come from CD8+ T cells from cultured PBMCs, collected from culture after CMV antigen stimulation. The receptor source for this set is a human donor in good health (CMV status not recorded). Some clones in this sample may be carry-over from other donors' samples.

This clonotype was observed a few times. The J gene is TRBJ1-1, the V gene TRBV27; D possibly corresponds to TRBD1 (5 bases). Trimming removed 0 bases at V and 0 bases at J, with 8 bases between. The germline V gene encodes CDR1 MNHEY and CDR2 SMNVEV (reference sequence). CDR3 length: 15 residues. DNA for the CDR3: TGTGCCAGCAGTTTATCAAAGGGGATGAACACTGAAGCTTTCTTT. This codes for CASSLSKGMNTEAFF.

This rearrangement joins TRBV10-2 to TRBJ2-2, with TRBD2 identical over 16 bases. CDR1 is WSHSY, CDR2 SAAADI, per germline. The V segment lost 7 bases and the J segment 1 base; nucleotides outside the gene matches: 3. The CDR3 length is 17 residues. The chain's CDR3 is CASKGLAGGLNTGELFF. DNA of the CDR3: TGCGCCAGCAAGGGACTAGCGGGGGGGCTGAACACCGGGGAGCTGTTTTTT.

The chain employs TRBV7-9 and TRBJ2-3, with D uncertain. Germline loops: CDR1 SEHNR, CDR2 FQNEAQ (reference sequence). The CDR3 is made up of 13 amino acids. With 7 bases removed from V and 5 bases from J, the gap between germline ends came to 13 bases. Written as DNA, the CDR3 is TGTGCCAGCACCTCTCTCGGTCAAGATACGCAGTATTTT. Residues: CASTSLGQDTQYF.

The V call is TRBV7-2, the J call TRBJ2-1; 12 positions match TRBD2. With V trimmed by 0 bases and J by 6 bases, 6 bases remained unmatched. Germline values: CDR1 SGHTA, CDR2 FQGNSA. The CDR3 contains 17 residues. The CDR3: CASSLAPLAGGGNEQFF. The CDR3 DNA sequence: TGTGCCAGCAGCTTAGCCCCACTAGCGGGAGGAGGCAATGAGCAGTTCTTC.

This clonotype was seen a few times. The CDR3 is CASSQDRGGAYEQYF. In DNA form, the CDR3 reads TGCGCCAGCAGCCAAGATAGGGGGGGCGCGTACGAGCAGTACTTC. The chain recombines TRBV4-1 with TRBJ2-7; D may be TRBD2 (7 bases). The V gene lost 0 bases and the J gene lost 4 bases, with 13 bases spanning the gap. Looked up from germline, CDR1 is MGHRA and CDR2 is YSYEKL. The length of the CDR3 is 15 residues.

The CDR3 here is CASTRISIRTGHYEQYF. The CDR3 DNA reads as TGTGCCAGCACTCGCATTTCCATAAGGACAGGGCACTACGAGCAGTACTTC. The gene calls are TRBV6-6 and TRBJ2-7, with 8 bases lining up with TRBD1. Germline V gives CDR1 MNHNY, CDR2 SVGAGI (reference sequence). CDR3 length equals 17 residues. V was clipped by 7 bases and J by 3 bases; unmatched bases: 17.

V gene TRBV6-2 or TRBV6-3 combines with J gene TRBJ2-3; no reliable D call. Looked up from germline, CDR1 is MNHEY and CDR2 is SVGEGT. The CDR3 is made up of 16 amino acids. The ends were cut back, 0 bases at V and 2 bases at J, with 12 bases in the middle. The CDR3 spells CASSYSPFSDTDTQYF. CDR3 coding DNA: TGTGCCAGCAGTTACTCTCCCTTCTCTGACACAGATACGCAGTATTTT.

The chain employs TRBV7-9 and TRBJ1-1; no firm D call. CDR1 SEHNR and CDR2 FQNEAQ come from the germline V gene (reference sequence). The CDR3 has 14 amino acids. The V end was cut by 5 bases, the J end by 0 bases, with 10 bases between. CDR3 residues: CASSHPMMNTEAFF. CDR3 nucleotides: TGTGCCAGCAGCCATCCGATGATGAACACTGAAGCTTTCTTT.

The chain joins TRBV27 to TRBJ1-1, with TRBD1 matching 7 bases. J lost 7 bases, V lost 5 bases, and 7 bases had no gene match. The germline V gene has CDR1 MNHEY and CDR2 SMNVEV (reference sequence). This CDR3 comprises 13 residues. The DNA for the CDR3 is TGTGCCAGCAGTATTCACCGGGACAGTGAAGCTTTCTTT. This translates into CASSIHRDSEAFF.

This clonotype was seen a few times. The rearrangement uses TRBV12-3 or TRBV12-4 and TRBJ1-5; weak D call: TRBD1 (5 bases). The CDR3 runs 16 residues. Trimming shortened V by 2 bases and J by 2 bases, and 13 bases separated the two germline ends. The CDR3 protein is CASSLIRGWGNQPQHF. The DNA for the CDR3 is TGTGCCAGCAGTTTAATAAGGGGATGGGGCAATCAGCCCCAGCATTTT.

This clonotype has only a few counts. The rearrangement links TRBV6-1 to TRBJ2-7, with a weak D call TRBD1 (6 bases). Germline-derived CDR1 and CDR2 are MNHNS and SASEGT. The CDR3 covers 15 residues. Trimming removed 2 bases from V and 3 bases from J, with 14 bases in between. This CDR3 reads CASSENTGTYYEQYF. DNA of the CDR3: TGTGCCAGCAGTGAAAACACAGGGACCTACTACGAGCAGTACTTC.

There are a few counts of this clonotype. The genes are TRBV6-2 or TRBV6-3 and TRBJ1-1; no firm D call. The CDR3 runs to 18 residues. Germline CDR1 MNHEY, CDR2 SVGEGT. The V and J ends lost 0 bases and 1 base respectively, with 18 bases between them. This CDR3 reads CASSYSGYGNIGNTEAFF. CDR3 in DNA: TGTGCCAGCAGTTACTCGGGGTACGGAAACATCGGGAACACTGAAGCTTTCTTT.

This clonotype was picked up many times. The chain is built from TRBV7-2 and TRBJ2-7; 7 bases align to TRBD2. This CDR3 comprises 15 residues. V gave up 1 base and J gave up 3 bases; unmatched junction bases: 6. In germline, CDR1 is SGHTA, CDR2 FQGNSA. CDR3 DNA sequence: TGTGCCAGCAGCTTAGAACCGGGGGGAATCTACGAGCAGTACTTC. Its protein is CASSLEPGGIYEQYF.

The chain couples TRBV10-3 to TRBJ1-2, with 8 bases that match TRBD1. Losses at the gene ends were 10 bases for V and 5 bases for J; bases not matched to a gene: 12. Germline values: CDR1 ENHRY, CDR2 SYGVKD. CDR3 length: 14 residues. The CDR3 DNA sequence: TGTGCCACCTTGACAGGGGACCGTCTTTATGGCTACACCTTC. Residues: CATLTGDRLYGYTF.

CDR3 residues: CASSYPQGAYYEQYF. The CDR3 region has the DNA TGTGCCAGCAGTTACCCGCAGGGGGCCTACTACGAGCAGTACTTC. The chain is built from TRBV6-2 or TRBV6-3 and TRBJ2-7; TRBD1 matches at 8 bases. Unmatched junction bases numbered 6, after V lost 2 bases and J lost 3 bases. CDR3 size: 15 residues. Germline CDR1 reads MNHEY; CDR2 reads SVGEGT.

This clonotype was picked up a small number of times. V is TRBV6-2 or TRBV6-3 and J is TRBJ1-1; no clear D gene. Germline assignment: CDR1 MNHEY and CDR2 SVGEGT. Between the trimmed V and J ends, which lost 8 bases and 0 bases, there was a span of 19 bases. The CDR3 contains 16 residues. CDR3 sequence: CASFHAASAMNTEAFF. The CDR3 region has the DNA TGTGCCAGCTTCCACGCCGCGAGTGCGATGAACACTGAAGCTTTCTTT.

The chain is built from TRBV7-9 and TRBJ1-2; 7 nucleotides line up with TRBD1. The CDR3 consists of 15 residues. V lost 2 bases and J lost 8; bases outside the gene matches: 11. The germline CDR1 and CDR2 sequences are SEHNR and FQNEAQ (reference sequence). CDR3 amino acids: CASSLSPDRLGGYTF. DNA of the CDR3: TGTGCCAGCAGCTTATCTCCGGACAGGCTAGGAGGCTACACCTTC.

This clonotype was recorded a few times. The V and J genes are TRBV11-2 and TRBJ1-2; D gene ambiguous. V was trimmed by 5 bases and J by 0 bases, leaving 7 bases between them. From germline, CDR1 is SGHAT and CDR2 FQNNGV. The CDR3 is made up of 13 amino acids. Here the CDR3 DNA reads TGTGCCAGCAGCCCTCAACCTAACTATGGCTACACCTTC. Its protein product is CASSPQPNYGYTF.

The rearrangement joins TRBV27 to TRBJ2-7; TRBD1 might be the D (6 bases). Germline V gene sequence: CDR1 MNHEY, CDR2 SMNVEV (reference sequence). The V gene lost 0 bases and the J gene lost 4 bases, with 16 bases spanning the gap. This CDR3 region has 16 residues. In nucleotides, the CDR3 is TGTGCCAGCAGTTTATCAGCAGGGACAACCTCTTACGAGCAGTACTTC. This codes for CASSLSAGTTSYEQYF.

The chain couples TRBV6-1 to TRBJ1-5; D gene uncertain. This CDR3 region has 15 residues. The V end lost 1 base, the J end lost 3 bases, and 10 bases lay between the germline ends. Germline CDR1 and CDR2: MNHNS and SASEGT. CDR3 coding DNA: TGTGCCAGCAGTGAAGAGGACTTACTCAATCAGCCCCAGCATTTT. It translates to CASSEEDLLNQPQHF.

V is TRBV7-9 and J is TRBJ2-2, with D tentatively TRBD2 (5 bases). The ends were cut back, 2 bases at V and 2 bases at J, with 9 bases in the middle. The CDR3 is made up of 15 amino acids. Germline V gene data show CDR1 as SEHNR and CDR2 as FQNEAQ (reference sequence). The DNA for the CDR3 is TGTGCCAGCAGCTTACGAGGGAGTAACACCGGGGAGCTGTTTTTT. Protein product: CASSLRGSNTGELFF.